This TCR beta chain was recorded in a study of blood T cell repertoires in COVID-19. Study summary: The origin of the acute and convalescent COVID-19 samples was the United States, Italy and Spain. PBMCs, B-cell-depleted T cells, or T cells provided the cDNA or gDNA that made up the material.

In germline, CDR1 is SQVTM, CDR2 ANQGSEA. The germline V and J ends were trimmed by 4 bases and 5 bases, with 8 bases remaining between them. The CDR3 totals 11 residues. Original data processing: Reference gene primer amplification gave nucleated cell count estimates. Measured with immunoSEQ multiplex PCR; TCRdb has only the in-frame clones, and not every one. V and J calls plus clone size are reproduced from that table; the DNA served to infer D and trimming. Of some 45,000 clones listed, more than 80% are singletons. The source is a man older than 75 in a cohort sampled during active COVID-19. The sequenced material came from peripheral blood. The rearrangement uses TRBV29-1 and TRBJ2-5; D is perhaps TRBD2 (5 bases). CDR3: CSVVPGETQYF. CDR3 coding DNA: TGCAGCGTTGTCCCGGGGGAGACCCAGTACTTC.